This T cell receptor (beta chain) came from a study of cytomegalovirus exposure and HLA in healthy donors. Clones were sequenced by immunoSEQ multiplex PCR, and TCRdb holds only the in-frame ones, with some missing. The data show about 180,000 clones, approximately 90% seen once. The donors belonged to the approximately 110-subject validation cohort, separate from the approximately 700-subject first cohort. CDR3 length: 13 amino acids. V was clipped by 5 bases and J by 5 bases, with 10 bases between them. The germline gives CDR1 SGHRS, CDR2 YFSETQ. The receptor's source is a woman under 40 in good health and CMV-seronegative. This rearrangement joins TRBV5-1 to TRBJ1-4; no definite D call. Sequenced material: PBMCs. The CDR3, as DNA: TGCGCCAGCAGTGCGAGCTCGAATGAAAAACTGTTTTTT. Translation gives CASSASSNEKLFF.